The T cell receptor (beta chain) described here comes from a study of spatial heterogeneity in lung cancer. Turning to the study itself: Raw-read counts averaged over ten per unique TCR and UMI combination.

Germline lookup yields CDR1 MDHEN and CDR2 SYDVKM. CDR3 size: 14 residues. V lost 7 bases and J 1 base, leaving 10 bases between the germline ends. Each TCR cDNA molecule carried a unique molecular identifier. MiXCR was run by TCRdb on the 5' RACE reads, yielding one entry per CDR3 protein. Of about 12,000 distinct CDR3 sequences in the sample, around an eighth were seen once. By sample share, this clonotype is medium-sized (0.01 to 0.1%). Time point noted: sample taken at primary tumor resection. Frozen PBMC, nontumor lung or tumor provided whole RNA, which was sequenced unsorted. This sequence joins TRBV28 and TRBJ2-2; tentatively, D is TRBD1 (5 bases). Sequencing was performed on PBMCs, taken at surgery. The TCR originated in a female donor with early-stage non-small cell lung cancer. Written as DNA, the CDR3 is TGTGCCAGCACCCACGGACAGAACACCGGGGAGCTGTTTTTT. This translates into CASTHGQNTGELFF.